The 32 T cell receptor beta chains below were found in one sample sequenced in a study of cytomegalovirus exposure and HLA in healthy donors. PCR amplification relied on 60 Vbeta primers (plus 13 Jbeta primers). Some clones are missing from TCRdb's copy, which holds only in-frame ones; the method was immunoSEQ multiplex PCR. This sample has around 110,000 clones; 81% occur once, and the top ten carry about 3.8%. The sequenced sample consisted of PBMCs. The receptors were gathered from a woman under 40 in good health and CMV-seronegative.

The chain recombines TRBV2 with TRBJ2-7; 11 positions match TRBD2. There are 16 residues in the CDR3. V trimming: 4 bases; J trimming: 1 base; junction bases outside the gene matches: 6. Germline V gene sequence: CDR1 SNHLY, CDR2 FYNNEI. CDR3 loop: CASSASSGRYSYEQYF. CDR3 bases: TGTGCCAGCAGTGCCTCTAGCGGGAGGTATTCCTACGAGCAGTACTTC.

The CDR3 nucleotides are TGTGCCAGCAGCATGGGGGGGTTTGCCAATCAGCCCCAGCATTTT. Its translation: CASSMGGFANQPQHF. The chain carries TRBV6-1 and TRBJ1-5, with D possibly being TRBD1 (5 bases). CDR3 length equals 15 residues. The V gene lost 6 bases and the J gene lost 3 bases, with 15 bases spanning the gap. Germline CDR1 reads MNHNS; CDR2 reads SASEGT.

J is TRBJ1-4 and V is TRBV18; D is undetermined. Germline V gene lookup returns CDR1 KGHSH and CDR2 LQKENI. The CDR3 totals 16 residues. The V and J ends lost 6 bases and 4 bases respectively, with 18 bases between them. The CDR3 loop is CASSAARGSSNEKLFF. CDR3 DNA sequence: TGTGCCAGCTCTGCGGCCCGGGGAAGCAGTAATGAAAAACTGTTTTTT.

A remark on this clone: The junction shows a germline mismatch at one end, possibly a read error. The CDR3 coding sequence is TGTGCCAACAGTTGGCCAGGGGGGAACCAAGAGACCCAGTACTTC. Its translation: CANSWPGGNQETQYF. The genes are TRBV6-6 and TRBJ2-5; a weak D match, TRBD1 (7 bases). The CDR3 length is 15 residues. The V gene's germline CDR1 is MNHNY and CDR2 SVGAGI (reference sequence).

V and J are TRBV19 and TRBJ1-5; weak D call: TRBD1 (5 bases). Trimming shortened V by 5 bases and J by 4 bases, and 12 bases separated the two germline ends. The germline gives CDR1 LNHDA, CDR2 SQIVND (reference sequence). The CDR3 runs 14 residues. The CDR3 is CASSPRQPNQPQHF. CDR3 DNA: TGTGCCAGTAGTCCCCGACAGCCTAATCAGCCCCAGCATTTT.

This chain links TRBV9 with TRBJ2-5, with 11 bases that match TRBD2. There are 16 residues in the CDR3. J was trimmed by 5 bases and V by 4 bases; bases with no gene match: 10. Germline loops: CDR1 SGDLS, CDR2 YYNGEE. The CDR3 DNA follows: TGTGCCAGCAGCCCCCGACTAGCGGGGTTGGGGGAGACCCAGTACTTC. Residues: CASSPRLAGLGETQYF.

The rearrangement joins TRBV5-1 to TRBJ2-1, with TRBD1 as a possible D gene (6 bases). Deletions cut 2 bases from V and 0 bases from J, with 9 bases between. The CDR3 spans 15 residues. Looked up from germline, CDR1 is SGHRS and CDR2 is YFSETQ. The CDR3 is CASSFQDSSYNEQFF. CDR3 in DNA: TGCGCCAGCAGCTTCCAGGACAGCTCCTACAATGAGCAGTTCTTC.

The J gene is TRBJ2-5, the V gene TRBV28; TRBD2 matches at 8 bases. The J call is doubtful: the DNA matches TRBJ2-7 better. Germline CDR1 is MDHEN and CDR2 is SYDVKM. This CDR3 comprises 14 residues. CDR3 protein: CASRPRLASYEQYF. Written as DNA, the CDR3 is TGTGCCAGCAGACCAAGACTAGCGAGCTACGAGCAGTACTTC.

The rearrangement links TRBV6-1 to TRBJ2-5; D is perhaps TRBD2 (5 bases). CDR3 size: 12 residues. The ends were cut back, 3 bases at V and 5 bases at J, with 7 bases in the middle. Germline values: CDR1 MNHNS, CDR2 SASEGT. The CDR3 region has the DNA TGTGCCAGCAGTGAGGGCGGGGAGACCCAGTACTTC. It translates to CASSEGGETQYF.

The chain couples TRBV18 to TRBJ2-5; TRBD1 agrees at 10 bases. CDR1 is KGHSH and CDR2 is LQKENI in the germline V gene. V shed 3 bases, J shed 5 bases, and the junction held 6 bases outside the gene matches. CDR3 size: 15 residues. The CDR3 region has the DNA TGTGCCAGCTCACCCGGACAGGGGGAGGCGGAGACCCAGTACTTC. This codes for CASSPGQGEAETQYF.

CDR3 protein: CASSFPPGGDNEQFF. The CDR3 DNA sequence: TGTGCCAGCAGTTTCCCCCCCGGCGGGGACAATGAGCAGTTCTTC. The V and J genes are TRBV27 and TRBJ2-1, with TRBD2 as a possible D gene (6 bases). The V and J ends lost 3 bases and 5 bases respectively, with 14 bases between them. Germline-derived CDR1 and CDR2 are MNHEY and SMNVEV (reference sequence). The CDR3 totals 15 residues.

The chain is built from TRBV28 and TRBJ2-2, with D perhaps TRBD1 (6 bases). The CDR3 sequence is 14 residues long. Per the germline V gene, CDR1 is MDHEN and CDR2 is SYDVKM. The V gene lost 11 bases and the J gene lost 3 bases, with 16 bases spanning the gap. The CDR3 sequence is CAGSPGQDTGELFF. The CDR3 DNA follows: TGTGCCGGTTCTCCGGGACAAGACACCGGGGAGCTGTTTTTT.

The chain is built from TRBV5-4 and TRBJ1-1; no clear D gene. Germline assignment: CDR1 SGHNT and CDR2 YYREEE (reference sequence). This CDR3 spans 13 amino acids. The V end lost 0 bases, the J end lost 3 bases, and 6 bases lay between the germline ends. DNA of the CDR3: TGTGCCAGCAGCTTGGGGGCAGACACTGAAGCTTTCTTT. Translating gives CASSLGADTEAFF. The full variable domain, with the rest looked up from reference TRBV5-4 and TRBJ1-1, is ETGVTQSPTHLIKTRGQQVTLRCSSQSGHNTVSWYQQALGQGPQFIFQYYREEENGRGNFPPRFSGLQFPNYSSELNVNALELDDSALYLCASSLGADTEAFFGQGTRLTVV.

This clone was observed a handful of times. The chain is built from TRBV5-3 and TRBJ1-1; unclear D gene. TRBV5-3 is noted as an ORF with a role that remains uncertain. The CDR3 length is 15 residues. Trimming cost V 5 bases and J 5 bases, with 19 bases left between them. This CDR3 reads CARRTKGGLGTEAFF. The CDR3 nucleotides are TGTGCCAGAAGAACCAAGGGAGGGTTGGGGACTGAAGCTTTCTTT.

J is TRBJ1-3 and V is TRBV2, with 8 bases that match TRBD1. Germline loops: CDR1 SNHLY, CDR2 FYNNEI. V shed 6 bases and J 4 bases; nucleotides not matched to a gene: 11. This CDR3 region has 16 residues. The DNA of the CDR3 is TGTGCCAGCAGGAAGCTGACAGGGGCCGCCGGAAACACCATATATTTT. This encodes CASRKLTGAAGNTIYF.

This clone was seen only a few times. This sequence joins TRBV5-1 and TRBJ2-2, with 9 positions matching TRBD2. This CDR3 comprises 13 residues. V shed 7 bases and J 5 bases; nucleotides not matched to a gene: 3. Germline values: CDR1 SGHRS, CDR2 YFSETQ. The CDR3, as DNA: TGCGCCAGCGGGACTAGCAATACCGGGGAGCTGTTTTTT. Translating gives CASGTSNTGELFF. Based on the CDR3 plus reference TRBV5-1 and TRBJ2-2, the full variable domain is KAGVTQTPRYLIKTRGQQVTLSCSPISGHRSVSWYQQTPGQGLQFLFEYFSETQRNKGNFPGRFSGRQFSNSRSEMNVSTLELGDSALYLCASGTSNTGELFFGEGSRLTVL.

The V and J genes are TRBV5-1 and TRBJ2-5; a possible D gene is TRBD1 (6 bases). TRBJ2-7 explains the end of the DNA better; the J call may be wrong. Germline CDR1 and CDR2: SGHRS and YFSETQ. The CDR3 is 15 residues long. DNA for the CDR3: TGCGCCAGCAACCCAGGGGTGGGCCTTTCCTACGAGCAGTACTTC. This encodes CASNPGVGLSYEQYF.

The J gene is TRBJ2-2, the V gene TRBV11-2; TRBD1 matches 8 bases. Losses at the gene ends were 6 bases for V and 3 bases for J; bases not matched to a gene: 9. CDR3 length: 16 amino acids. In germline, CDR1 is SGHAT, CDR2 FQNNGV. CDR3 nucleotides: TGTGCCAGCAGGCCCCTCAGGACAGGGCACACCGGGGAGCTGTTTTTT. It translates to CASRPLRTGHTGELFF. Full variable domain (remainder filled in from reference TRBV11-2 and TRBJ2-2): EAGVAQSPRYKIIEKRQSVAFWCNPISGHATLYWYQQILGQGPKLLIQFQNNGVVDDSQLPKDRFSAERLKGVDSTLKIQPAKLEDSAVYLCASRPLRTGHTGELFFGEGSRLTVL.

This chain links TRBV29-1 with TRBJ1-3; D is undetermined. Germline CDR1 and CDR2: SQVTM and ANQGSEA. V shed 4 bases and J shed 1 base, with 8 bases lying between them. The CDR3 consists of 13 residues. CDR3 nucleotides: TGCAGCGTTGCGCCACAATCTGGAAACACCATATATTTT. The encoded protein is CSVAPQSGNTIYF. The variable domain in full, completed from reference TRBV29-1 and TRBJ1-3, reads SAVISQKPSRDICQRGTSLTIQCQVDSQVTMMFWYRQQPGQSLTLIATANQGSEATYESGFVIDKFPISRPNLTFSTLTVSNMSPEDSSIYLCSVAPQSGNTIYFGEGSWLTVV.

The chain recombines TRBV19 with TRBJ1-1; 10 nucleotides line up with TRBD1. V shed 6 bases, J shed 4 bases, and the junction held 5 bases outside the gene matches. CDR3 length: 14 residues. Looked up from germline, CDR1 is LNHDA and CDR2 is SQIVND (reference sequence). The CDR3 bases are TGTGCCAGTAGGGGACAGGGGATCGGCACTGAAGCTTTCTTT. It translates to CASRGQGIGTEAFF.

The rearrangement joins TRBV6-4 to TRBJ2-7, with 11 bases fitting TRBD2. V lost 0 bases to trimming and J lost 6 bases; unmatched junction nucleotides: 1. This CDR3 contains 14 residues. Germline lookup yields CDR1 MRHNA and CDR2 SNTAGT. In nucleotides, the CDR3 is TGTGCCAGCAGTGACTCTACTAGCGGGAGCGAGCAGTACTTC. Protein product: CASSDSTSGSEQYF.

The chain has TRBV28 and TRBJ1-2, with 7 bases fitting TRBD1. The trim removed 5 bases at V and 4 bases at J, leaving 10 bases unmatched. The CDR3 sequence is 15 residues long. Germline V gene sequence: CDR1 MDHEN, CDR2 SYDVKM. This CDR3 reads CASSLGTAFTYGYTF. For the CDR3, the DNA is TGTGCCAGCAGTCTCGGGACAGCTTTCACCTATGGCTACACCTTC.

The V and J genes are TRBV5-1 and TRBJ1-6, with TRBD1 identical over 9 bases. The CDR3 runs 15 residues. The junction had 7 bases not matched to a gene; V was cut back by 6 bases and J by 6 bases. Germline CDR1 and CDR2: SGHRS and YFSETQ. CDR3 loop: CASNPGQGINSPLHF. For the CDR3, the DNA is TGCGCCAGCAACCCGGGACAGGGAATTAATTCACCCCTCCACTTT.

This chain joins TRBV7-3 and TRBJ2-7, with 8 bases fitting TRBD2. V was pared by 4 bases and J by 0 bases, with 2 bases of the junction left unmatched. Germline assignment: CDR1 SGHTA and CDR2 FQGTGA. The CDR3 has 14 amino acids. CDR3 DNA: TGTGCCAGCAGCTCCACTAGCGGCTCCTACGAGCAGTACTTC. This gives the protein CASSSTSGSYEQYF. The whole variable domain, remainder taken from reference TRBV7-3 and TRBJ2-7, is GAGVSQTPSNKVTEKGKYVELRCDPISGHTALYWYRQSLGQGPEFLIYFQGTGAADDSGLPNDRFFAVRPEGSVSTLKIQRTERGDSAVYLCASSSTSGSYEQYFGPGTRLTVT.

The rearrangement uses TRBV28 and TRBJ2-1; 9 positions agree with TRBD1. V trimming: 6 bases; J trimming: 4 bases; junction bases outside the gene matches: 7. Germline loops: CDR1 MDHEN, CDR2 SYDVKM. This CDR3 has 15 residues. As DNA, the CDR3 is TGTGCCAGCAGGGCCGGGACAGGGCTTTACAATGAGCAGTTCTTC. Its protein is CASRAGTGLYNEQFF.

The chain has TRBV6-5 and TRBJ2-5; 8 bases are a match to TRBD1. The CDR3 covers 14 residues. With 6 bases clipped from V and 1 base from J, the junction kept 4 bases outside the gene matches. CDR1 is MNHEY and CDR2 is SVGAGI in the germline V gene. This CDR3 reads CASSRTGFQETQYF. In DNA, the CDR3 is TGTGCCAGCAGCCGGACAGGGTTCCAAGAGACCCAGTACTTC.

The V and J genes are TRBV7-9 and TRBJ2-7; TRBD1 matches 7 bases. The CDR3 is 13 amino acids. V shed 6 bases, J shed 5 bases, and the junction held 7 bases outside the gene matches. The germline V gene has CDR1 SEHNR and CDR2 FQNEAQ (reference sequence). CDR3 loop: CASSTGAWDEQYF. CDR3 bases: TGTGCCAGCAGTACAGGGGCCTGGGACGAGCAGTACTTC.

V and J are TRBV4-1 and TRBJ2-4; TRBD1 is a possible D gene (6 bases). Germline assignment: CDR1 MGHRA and CDR2 YSYEKL. The CDR3 loop spans 14 amino acids. V was cut by 3 bases and J by 3 bases, with 9 bases left in between. The CDR3 protein is CASSQVGGKNIQYF. In nucleotides, the CDR3 is TGCGCCAGCAGCCAGGTAGGGGGCAAAAACATTCAGTACTTC.

The CDR3 spells CASGGQGQETQYF. Written as DNA, the CDR3 is TGTGCCTCGGGAGGCCAGGGTCAAGAGACCCAGTACTTC. V is TRBV10-3 and J is TRBJ2-5, with 7 bases that match TRBD2. Unmatched junction bases numbered 8, after V lost 11 bases and J lost 2 bases. Germline CDR1 is ENHRY and CDR2 is SYGVKD. The CDR3 contains 13 residues.

The chain is built from TRBV6-5 and TRBJ2-5; possible D gene TRBD2, 5 bases. The ends were cut back, 2 bases at V and 3 bases at J, with 7 bases in the middle. CDR1 is MNHEY and CDR2 is SVGAGI in the germline V gene. This CDR3 has 13 residues. The CDR3 region is CASSYRGKETQYF. The CDR3 nucleotides read TGTGCCAGCAGTTACCGAGGGAAAGAGACCCAGTACTTC.

The chain uses TRBV10-1 and TRBJ1-4; 7 positions match TRBD1. Unmatched junction bases numbered 8, after V lost 6 bases and J lost 13 bases. CDR1 is WNHNN, CDR2 SYGVQD, per germline (reference sequence). This CDR3 is built from 12 residues. The CDR3 loop is CASRDQQGRLFF. The CDR3 DNA reads TGCGCCAGCAGGGACCAACAGGGGAGACTGTTTTTT.

This clone was seen once. The rearrangement joins TRBV10-2 to TRBJ1-1, with a weak D call TRBD1 (5 bases). Trimming removed 7 bases at V and 0 bases at J, with 30 bases between. Germline CDR1 and CDR2: WSHSY and SAAADI. The CDR3 spans 20 residues. The CDR3 spells CASKRISAGRGKTMNTEAFF. The DNA for the CDR3 is TGCGCCAGCAAACGAATATCTGCGGGACGAGGAAAGACAATGAACACTGAAGCTTTCTTT.